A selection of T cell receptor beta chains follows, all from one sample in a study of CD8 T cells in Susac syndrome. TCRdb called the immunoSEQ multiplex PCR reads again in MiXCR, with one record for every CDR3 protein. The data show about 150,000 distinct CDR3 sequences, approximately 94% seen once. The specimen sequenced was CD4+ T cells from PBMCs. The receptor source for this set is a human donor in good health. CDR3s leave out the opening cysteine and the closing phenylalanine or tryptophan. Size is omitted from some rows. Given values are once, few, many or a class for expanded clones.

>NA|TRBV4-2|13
ASSQDRGGPYEQY
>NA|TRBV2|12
ASSKGESSLGYT
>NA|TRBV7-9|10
ASSLRGGEQY
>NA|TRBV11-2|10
ASSLVAGGEF
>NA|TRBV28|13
ASSPDTPSTDTQY
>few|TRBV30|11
AWSPRPNTEAF
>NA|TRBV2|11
ASSMQPNYGYT
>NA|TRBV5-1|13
ASSLLSGSPETQY
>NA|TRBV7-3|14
ASSPRPGTSNNEQF
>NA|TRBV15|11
ATSRDRGPEQF
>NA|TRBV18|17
ASSPTGTGSIQNTGELF
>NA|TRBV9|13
ASSVGRSAVYEQY
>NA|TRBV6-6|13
ASRTGKGGANVLT
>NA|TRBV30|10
AWSGGNYGYT
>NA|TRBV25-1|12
ASSDPTGQETQY
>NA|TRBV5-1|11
ASSPAMNTEAF
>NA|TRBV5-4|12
ASSIDRGEYGYT
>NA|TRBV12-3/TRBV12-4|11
ASSFGLWDTIY
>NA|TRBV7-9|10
ASSRERDTIY
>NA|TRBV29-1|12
SALGQGFSGELF
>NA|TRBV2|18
ASTFQRDAGTSGASYEQY
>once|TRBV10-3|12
AISDSTRGRGQF
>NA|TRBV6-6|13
ASSYSKDSHYGYT
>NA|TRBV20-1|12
SAKTWSINNEQF
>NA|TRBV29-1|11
SVGIQGPGELF
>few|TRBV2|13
ASSERTGTSNIQY
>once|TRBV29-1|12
SIRKAILTDTQY
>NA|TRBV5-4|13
ASSRRTPGHTEAF
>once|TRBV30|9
AYRVYNEQF
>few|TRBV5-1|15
ASSGITTGTGAYEQY
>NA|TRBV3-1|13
ASSQGGGGAYGYT
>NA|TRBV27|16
ASSYSTGIGSGANVLT
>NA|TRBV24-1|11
ATRDLPHYEQY
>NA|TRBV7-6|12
ASSLSGGNNEQF
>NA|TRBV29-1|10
SVSGLYNEQF
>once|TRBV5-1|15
ASSLGPGQGARNGYT
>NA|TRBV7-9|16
ASSSGLVGGRGEETQY
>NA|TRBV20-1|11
SAGGQGGTEAF
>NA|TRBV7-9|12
ASSARDRGREQY
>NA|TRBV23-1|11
ASTAGTVGGYT
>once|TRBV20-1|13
SAGKTESSYNEQF
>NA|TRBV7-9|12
ASSLGQGQGGYT
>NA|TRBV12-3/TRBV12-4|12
ASNPDRTYNEQF
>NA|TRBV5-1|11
ASSLVSDAEAF
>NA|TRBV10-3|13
AITQGQLRSYGYT
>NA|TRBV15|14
ATSRAGRGLNNEQF
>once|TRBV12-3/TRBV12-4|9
ASQETDTQY
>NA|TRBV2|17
ARSGMPGLAGGSYNEQF
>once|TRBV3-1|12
ASSLRGTLDGYT
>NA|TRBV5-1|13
ASSPVAEPTYEQY
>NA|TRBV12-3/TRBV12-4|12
ASSLRQANYGYT
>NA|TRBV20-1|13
SARDGGTGGPEQF
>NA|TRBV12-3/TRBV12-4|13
ASSPTRALYNEQF
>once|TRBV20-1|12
SASPGQVSYEQY